One T cell receptor (beta chain) is described in this entry. This specimen comes from a study of blood T cell repertoires in COVID-19. Study at large: Nucleic acid was either cDNA or gDNA, and it came from T cells, B-cell-depleted T cells, or PBMCs.

In the original analysis: Estimation of nucleated cell counts was performed using reference gene primer amplification. The method was immunoSEQ multiplex PCR; TCRdb's version includes in-frame clones alone and lacks a portion of them. From that table come the V and J calls and clone size; the DNA was used to work out D and trimming. Of a few hundred thousand clones listed, around 86% are singletons. The clonotype comes from a woman between 50 and 59 years old who had recovered from COVID-19. The sequenced material came from PBMCs or T cells enriched from blood (not recorded which).

The chain's CDR3 is CASSWGTGGETQYF. CDR3 DNA: TGCGCCAGCAGCTGGGGAACAGGGGGGGAGACCCAGTACTTC. V is TRBV5-1 and J is TRBJ2-5; 8 bases agree with TRBD1. The CDR3 runs 14 residues. Looked up from germline, CDR1 is SGHRS and CDR2 is YFSETQ. V was pared by 3 bases and J by 5 bases, with 6 bases of the junction left unmatched.